This T cell receptor (beta chain) was identified in a study of T cell repertoires in cytomegalovirus infection. Broader study findings: Based on cumulative public TCR beta family frequency, carriers of CMV plus the relevant HLA were identified. HLA-C-restricted CMV clonotypes gave the most frequent clonotype in two of eight donors.

A few counts support this clonotype. Its antigen is not identified. Germline CDR1 and CDR2: MNHNS and SASEGT. This CDR3 contains 17 residues. V trimming: 1 base; J trimming: 8 bases; junction bases outside the gene matches: 16. TCRdb re-derived calls from the reads in MiXCR, one entry per CDR3 protein. The sample holds nearly 450,000 distinct CDR3 sequences, approximately 30% seen once. The chain is built from TRBV6-1 and TRBJ2-5; TRBD2 agrees at 7 bases. Sequenced input: PBMCs. This sequence originates from a human donor in good health (CMV status not recorded). Some clones in this sample may be carry-over from other donors' samples. DNA for the CDR3: TGTGCCAGCAGTGAAGTCGGGGGGTCTACGACCAAGAGTACCCAGTACTTC. Its translation is CASSEVGGSTTKSTQYF.